This TCR beta chain is from a study of molecular identifiers for immune sequencing clone quantification. This clonotype occurred many times. TCRdb recomputed calls from the PCR reads with MiXCR, one row per CDR3 protein. The profile shows approximately 54,000 distinct CDR3 sequences, about 23% of them singletons. The CDR3 has 14 residues. Trimming removed 4 bases from V and 3 bases from J; junction bases left unmatched: 2. Germline V lookup: CDR1 KGHSH, CDR2 LQKENI. Sequencing input: naive CD8+ T cells from blood, with Jurkat cell RNA spiked in. Subset: FACS-sorted CD8+CD4-CCR7+CD45RA+ naive T cells. This chain links TRBV18 with TRBJ2-5; 10 bases align to TRBD1. The receptor was derived from a human donor in good health. Some libraries in this study had Jurkat cell RNA spiked in. The CDR3 DNA reads as TGTGCCAGCTCACTGGGACAGGGGAAAGAGACCCAGTACTTC. Protein sequence: CASSLGQGKETQYF.